The T cell receptor beta chain described here comes from a study of siplizumab effects on memory and regulatory T cells. This CDR3 region has 14 residues. Looked up from germline, CDR1 is SGHAT and CDR2 is FQNNGV. V lost 4 bases to trimming and J lost 2 bases; unmatched junction nucleotides: 1. Sequencing was performed with immunoSEQ multiplex PCR; in TCRdb, only in-frame clones are kept and a portion is missing. The table has about 87,000 clones, about nine tenths seen once. To note about this clone: No antigen is known for it.

General study findings and limits: A minor share of alloreactive clones matched unstimulated subsets.

The TCR sequence derives from a human donor in good health. Sequenced input: CD4+ T cells sorted from blood. The rearrangement links TRBV11-2 to TRBJ2-7, with 11 bases matching TRBD1. The CDR3: CASSSGQGAYEQYF. The CDR3 nucleotides are TGTGCCAGCAGCTCGGGACAGGGGGCCTACGAGCAGTACTTC. The variable domain in full, completed from reference TRBV11-2 and TRBJ2-7, reads EAGVAQSPRYKIIEKRQSVAFWCNPISGHATLYWYQQILGQGPKLLIQFQNNGVVDDSQLPKDRFSAERLKGVDSTLKIQPAKLEDSAVYLCASSSGQGAYEQYFGPGTRLTVT.